The entry that follows covers one T cell receptor (beta chain) sequence. Its specificity is not known. The source of the sample is a study of CD8+ T cells in alopecia areata. Looking at the study overall: Treatment of the treated patients consisted of oral tofacitinib, 5 to 10 mg twice daily. General study results and limits: Among the top 100, expanded CD8+ clones were significantly decreased by tofacitinib, as was scalp clonality. Clarity of TCR sharing across patients fell short of that in mice, possibly HLA-related. It was observed that many expanded lesional clones persisted in scalp and blood during tofacitinib.

RNA, once extracted, was reverse transcribed into cDNA for use as the sequencing template. The assay was immunoSEQ multiplex PCR, and TCRdb's table has in-frame clones only and misses some. This sample has some 190,000 clones, with roughly 60% found just once. Documented treatment: oral pan-JAK inhibitor, 5-10 mg twice daily. Germline V lookup: CDR1 SGHTA, CDR2 FQGNSA. V lost 0 bases and J lost 1, with 9 bases in between. The CDR3 has 16 amino acids. The specimen was CD4+ T cells sorted from blood, collected between weeks 49 and 50, from a patient treated with tofacitinib. The genes are TRBV7-2 and TRBJ2-2, with D uncertain. The TCR sequence derives from a human donor with alopecia areata. Written as DNA, the CDR3 is TGTGCCAGCAGCTTAGCGCTGGTGGGGAACACCGGGGAGCTGTTTTTT. Its translation is CASSLALVGNTGELFF.